This T cell receptor beta chain originates from a study of T-cell memory formation after mild COVID-19 (dated by TCRdb to the early 2020s). About the investigation overall: TCR sequence clusters from the two donors were found to be largely donor specific. In a couple of donors, T-cell clones that expanded and contracted after mild COVID-19 were tracked by sequencing TCRalpha and TCRbeta repertoires over time. The cohort comprised two young, previously healthy adult volunteers, one female and one male. Study-wide conclusions, independent of this receptor: Contracting CD4+ clones turned up mainly in the CM and EM memory subsets, whereas EMRA was where CD8+ clones were enriched. Only a couple of mild cases were covered by the study, and larger cohorts that include severe cases with pre-infection samples were considered necessary. Some responding clones were detected in pre-infection memory, suggesting pre-existing cross-reactive memory T cells joined the SARS-CoV-2 response. Balanced CD4/CD8 phenotypes were observed for clones contracting from day 15 to 85, whereas a bias towards CD4+ was observed for a second wave of clones expanding from day 15 to 37. SARS-CoV-2 specificity was not confirmed for the second-wave clones peaking on day 37.

V is pruned by 6 bases and J by 8 bases, leaving 12 bases of the junction without a gene match. Sequences DFQATT (CDR1) and SNEGSKA (CDR2) are obtained from the germline V gene (reference sequence). From the cysteine through the phenylalanine, the CDR3 covers 15 amino acids. The read is trimmed to its CDR3 DNA, 45 bases read in frame from base 1. With regard to this clonotype: What this receptor recognizes is not known. No qualities accompany the bases; no much larger clone lies one base away.

The sequencer listed for this sample is Illumina NovaSeq 6000. Using 5'RACE with constant-segment primers, TCRalpha and TCRbeta cDNA libraries were constructed, with sample barcodes and unique molecular identifiers added in the process. RNA was extracted from every sample with Trizol reagent. Libraries were amplified in two PCR steps, with a second sample barcode and Illumina TruSeq adapters added in the second step. Sequencing of the libraries was done on an Illumina NovaSeq, producing 2 x 150 bp paired-end reads. The source study handled its data this way. With migec v1.2.7, reads were demultiplexed and then collapsed into UMI-guided consensus sequences. Using mixcr v2.1.11, UMI consensuses were aligned to TRA and TRB V and J templates and then assembled into clonotypes. Clonotypes were classified as expanded or contracted when called significant by both edgeR and NoisET, with noise models trained on biological replicates. For edgeR calls, a false discovery rate-adjusted p below 0.01 and a log2 fold-change threshold of 1 were applied. As an exploratory analysis of dynamics, max-normalized trajectories of the 1000 most abundant clonotypes were examined by PCA with hierarchical clustering. The CD4 or CD8 phenotype of responding clones was assigned using the separately sequenced CD4+ and CD8+ repertoires. TCRdb handled the public reads itself, with Q25 trimming in fastp and clone calling in MiXCR, and kept productive beta chains. Every entry covers one CDR3 protein and lists the most common genes and DNA from its rows. These V and J calls derive from TCRdb rather than the authors' analysis. The sample table shows 400,000 or so distinct CDR3 sequences, and over 20% are seen once. The ten largest clones take up under 15% of the sample.

Ficoll-Paque density gradient centrifugation was used to isolate PBMCs. The receptor's source is an adult woman who had mild COVID-19 (a few samples of this study predate the infection). The sample titles of this study are shuffled in the database, so cell type and time point are left out; the donor was told from shared clones. Sequences were obtained from PBMCs or a T cell subset sorted from them (not recorded which). The chain employs TRBV20-1 and TRBJ1-4; 10 nucleotides in the junction match TRBD1. The CDR3 has the sequence CSARDRGFSSEKLFF. The bases are TGCAGTGCCAGGGACAGGGGATTCTCAAGCGAAAAACTGTTTTTT.